This T cell receptor (beta chain) is drawn from a study of radiotherapy plus CTLA-4 blockade in lung cancer. CDR3 length equals 16 residues. Germline V gives CDR1 LGHNA, CDR2 YSLEER. V was cut by 0 bases and J by 1 base, with 10 bases left in between. Generated by immunoSEQ multiplex PCR, the TCRdb table keeps only in-frame clones and is missing some. The repertoire consists of 75,000 or so clones, with 78% occurring once and the leading ten covering 7% to 8.5%. Regarding this clone: Antigen: not known.

Study-level findings and limits: According to reports, early shifts in blood T cell clones, alongside interferon-beta, forecast response most accurately. In blood, after radiotherapy plus ipilimumab, tumor-derived TCR clones expanded.

The sequences come from peripheral blood, collected from a patient treated with radiotherapy plus ipilimumab. This sequence originates from a human donor with non-small cell lung cancer who had a complete response to radiotherapy plus ipilimumab. J is TRBJ1-3 and V is TRBV4-3; D unresolved. The DNA for the CDR3 is TGCGCCAGCAGCCAAGATGCTTATGGATCTGGAAACACCATATATTTT. This encodes CASSQDAYGSGNTIYF.